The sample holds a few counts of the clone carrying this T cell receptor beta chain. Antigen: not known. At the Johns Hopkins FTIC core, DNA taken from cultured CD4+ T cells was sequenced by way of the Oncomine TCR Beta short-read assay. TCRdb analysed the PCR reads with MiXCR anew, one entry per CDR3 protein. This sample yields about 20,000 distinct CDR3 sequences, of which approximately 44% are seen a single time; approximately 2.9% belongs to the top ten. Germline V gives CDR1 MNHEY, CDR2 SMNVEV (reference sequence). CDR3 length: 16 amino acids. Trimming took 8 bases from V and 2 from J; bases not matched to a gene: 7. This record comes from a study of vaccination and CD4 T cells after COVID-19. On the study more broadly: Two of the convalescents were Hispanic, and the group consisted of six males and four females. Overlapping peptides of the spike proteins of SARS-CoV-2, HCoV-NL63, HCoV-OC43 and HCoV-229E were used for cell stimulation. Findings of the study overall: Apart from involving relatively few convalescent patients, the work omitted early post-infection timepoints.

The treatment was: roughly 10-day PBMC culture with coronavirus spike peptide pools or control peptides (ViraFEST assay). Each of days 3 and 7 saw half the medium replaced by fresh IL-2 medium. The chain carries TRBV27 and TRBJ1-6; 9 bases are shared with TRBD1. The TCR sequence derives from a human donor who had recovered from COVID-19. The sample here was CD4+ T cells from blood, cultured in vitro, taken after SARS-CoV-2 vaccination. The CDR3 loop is CASCGQGSTYNSPLHF. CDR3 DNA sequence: TGTGCCAGCTGCGGACAGGGGAGCACCTATAATTCACCCCTCCACTTT.